Listed below are T cell receptor beta chains from one sample, sequenced in a study of shared clonotypes between healthy human individuals. The repertoire was sequenced with immunoSEQ multiplex PCR; TCRdb's copy has only in-frame clones and lacks some. The table lists around 2.3 million clones, 95% of them singletons. Sequences were obtained from naive CD4+ T cells sorted from blood. The receptors originated from a man younger than 35 in good health. Each CDR3 is given with its conserved first and last residue. A D gene is named only where the DNA matches it firmly. Clone size is shown for a subset of rows, as once, few, many or a class of expanded clone.

>TRBV5-1|-|-|TRBJ2-5
CASSSQYQETQYF
TGCGCCAGCAGCTCCCAGTACCAAGAGACCCAGTACTTC
>TRBV10-2|once|TRBD2|TRBJ2-2
CASTLRLADTGELFF
TGCGCCAGCACTCTTCGACTAGCAGATACCGGGGAGCTGTTTTTT
>TRBV18|once|TRBD1|TRBJ2-4
CASSPRAATGTGFKNIQYF
TGTGCCAGCTCACCACGAGCGGCTACCGGGACAGGTTTCAAAAACATTCAGTACTTC
>TRBV28|once|TRBD1|TRBJ1-5
CASRGQGPDRQPQHF
TGTGCCAGCAGGGGACAGGGACCCGACCGACAGCCCCAGCATTTT
>TRBV28|-|TRBD2|TRBJ2-2
CASTLAGAGTGELFF
TGTGCCAGCACCTTAGCGGGGGCGGGGACCGGGGAGCTGTTTTTT
>TRBV30|-|-|TRBJ1-1
CAWRTDGRDKAFF
TGTGCCTGGAGGACCGACGGAAGAGATAAAGCTTTCTTT
>TRBV10-3|-|TRBD2|TRBJ2-7
CASSLGLALGYEQYF
TGTGCCAGCAGCCTCGGACTAGCGTTGGGCTACGAGCAGTACTTC
>TRBV25-1|-|-|TRBJ1-5
CASSESGAKDQPQHF
TGTGCCAGCAGTGAATCGGGGGCGAAGGATCAGCCCCAGCATTTT
>TRBV27|-|TRBD2|TRBJ2-3
CASSFKLAGGYTDTQYF
TGTGCCAGCAGTTTCAAACTAGCGGGGGGCTACACAGATACGCAGTATTTT
>TRBV6-6|-|-|TRBJ1-2
CASREWNYGYTF
TGTGCCAGCAGGGAGTGGAACTATGGCTACACCTTC
>TRBV7-2|-|-|TRBJ1-2
CASSLSTGQSYGYTF
TGTGCCAGCAGCTTAAGCACGGGCCAGTCCTATGGCTACACCTTC
>TRBV5-4|-|-|TRBJ2-2
CASTSTGQKNTGELFF
TGTGCCAGCACCTCCACGGGGCAGAAGAACACCGGGGAGCTGTTTTTT
>TRBV1|-|-|TRBJ2-3
CTSSQGDPDTQYF
TGCACCAGCAGCCAAGGGGACCCAGATACGCAGTATTTT
>TRBV10-2|once|-|TRBJ2-7
CASSEFGPSYEQYF
TGCGCCAGCAGTGAGTTTGGCCCCTCCTACGAGCAGTACTTC
>TRBV5-6|-|-|TRBJ1-6
CASSFRSIEEGSPLHF
TGTGCCAGCAGCTTTAGGTCCATCGAGGAGGGTTCACCCCTCCACTTT
>TRBV28|-|TRBD1|TRBJ1-2
CASSPGQLDYGYTF
TGTGCCAGCAGCCCGGGACAGCTAGACTATGGCTACACCTTC
>TRBV2|once|-|TRBJ1-1
CASREGNTEAFF
TGTGCCAGCAGGGAGGGAAACACTGAAGCTTTCTTT
>TRBV10-3|-|-|TRBJ2-2
CAIRIGEPGELFF
TGTGCCATCCGTATCGGGGAACCCGGGGAGCTGTTTTTT
>TRBV5-5|once|-|TRBJ2-5
CASSYDIGQETQYF
TGTGCCAGCAGCTACGACATAGGCCAAGAGACCCAGTACTTC
>TRBV19|-|TRBD1|TRBJ1-5
CASSISPGQRNQPQHF
TGTGCCAGTAGTATTAGCCCGGGACAGCGCAATCAGCCCCAGCATTTT
>TRBV2|-|-|TRBJ2-5
CASSEARETQYF
TGTGCCAGCAGTGAAGCTAGAGAGACCCAGTACTTC
>TRBV18|-|-|TRBJ1-1
CASSPSGVGTEAFF
TGTGCCAGCTCCCCCTCGGGAGTGGGGACTGAAGCTTTCTTT
>TRBV11-2|-|-|TRBJ1-1
CASSLELNTEAFF
TGTGCCAGCAGCTTAGAATTGAACACTGAAGCTTTCTTT
>TRBV28|-|TRBD1|TRBJ2-5
CASSLPGQGTSKETQYF
TGTGCCAGCAGTTTACCGGGACAGGGAACTTCTAAAGAGACCCAGTACTTC
>TRBV28|-|-|TRBJ2-1
CASSLAGRPTYNEQFF
TGTGCCAGCAGCCTCGCAGGGAGGCCCACCTACAATGAGCAGTTCTTC
>TRBV9|-|-|TRBJ2-5
CASSVALSAAQETQYF
TGTGCCAGCAGCGTAGCCCTCTCGGCGGCACAAGAGACCCAGTACTTC
>TRBV4-2|few|-|TRBJ2-5
CASSPIVAETQYF
TGTGCCAGCAGCCCTATAGTAGCAGAGACCCAGTACTTC
>TRBV5-6|-|-|TRBJ1-2
CASSPPQANYGYTF
TGTGCCAGCAGCCCACCTCAAGCAAACTATGGCTACACCTTC
>TRBV19|once|-|TRBJ2-4
CASSIDYASHQPAKNIQYF
TGTGCCAGTAGTATAGATTACGCTTCTCACCAGCCAGCCAAAAACATTCAGTACTTC
>TRBV28|-|-|TRBJ1-5
CASSLYTRNSNQPQHF
TGTGCCAGCAGTTTATATACCAGAAATAGCAATCAGCCCCAGCATTTT
>TRBV6-1|-|-|TRBJ2-7
CASSERYRTFSSYEQYF
TGTGCCAGCAGTGAAAGGTATAGGACTTTCAGCTCCTACGAGCAGTACTTC
>TRBV7-8|-|TRBD1|TRBJ1-6
CASSLGGQPNSPLHF
TGTGCCAGCAGCTTAGGGGGACAGCCCAATTCACCCCTCCACTTT
>TRBV4-1|-|TRBD2|TRBJ2-3
CASSQKTGSGAGVSTDTQYF
TGCGCCAGCAGCCAAAAGACAGGCTCCGGAGCGGGGGTTAGCACAGATACGCAGTATTTT
>TRBV19|-|TRBD2|TRBJ2-1
CASSMGLAGGHNEQFF
TGTGCCAGTAGTATGGGACTAGCGGGAGGGCACAATGAGCAGTTCTTC
>TRBV27|-|-|TRBJ1-2
CASSASRGTGYTF
TGTGCCAGCAGTGCCTCTCGGGGTACTGGCTACACCTTC
>TRBV5-1|once|-|TRBJ2-1
CASSLVTEQFF
TGCGCCAGCAGCTTGGTAACTGAGCAGTTCTTC
>TRBV6-5|few|-|TRBJ2-7
CASSGQLYEQYF
TGTGCCAGCAGCGGACAGCTCTACGAGCAGTACTTC
>TRBV6-4|-|TRBD2|TRBJ2-1
CASSEGTSGRIEQFF
TGTGCCAGCAGTGAGGGGACTAGCGGGAGGATTGAGCAGTTCTTC
>TRBV18|-|-|TRBJ2-7
CASSPGRSYEQYF
TGTGCCAGCTCACCCGGACGTAGCTACGAGCAGTACTTC
>TRBV29-1|-|-|TRBJ2-2
CSVEDPGRLGVDTGELFF
TGCAGCGTTGAAGATCCGGGCAGGCTAGGCGTCGACACCGGGGAGCTGTTTTTT
>TRBV10-2|-|TRBD1|TRBJ2-7
CASSEPTGGTYEQYF
TGCGCCAGCAGTGAGCCGACAGGGGGAACCTACGAGCAGTACTTC
>TRBV5-4|few|-|TRBJ2-5
CASSLANRVEETQYF
TGTGCCAGCAGCTTGGCCAACAGGGTGGAAGAGACCCAGTACTTC
>TRBV7-9|-|TRBD1|TRBJ1-1
CASRRQGNTEAFF
TGTGCCAGCAGGAGACAGGGGAACACTGAAGCTTTCTTT
>TRBV28|-|-|TRBJ1-2
CASSRRGRYNYGYTF
TGTGCCAGCAGTCGAAGGGGACGGTATAACTATGGCTACACCTTC
>TRBV29-1|-|TRBD1|TRBJ2-7
CSVEVRDRGGILDYEQYF
TGCAGCGTTGAAGTCCGGGACAGGGGAGGCATCTTGGACTACGAGCAGTACTTC
>TRBV5-1|-|-|TRBJ1-2
CASSATGANYGYTF
TGCGCCAGCAGCGCGACCGGGGCGAACTATGGCTACACCTTC
>TRBV7-2|-|-|TRBJ2-2
CASSLVGGRNTGELFF
TGTGCCAGCAGCTTAGTAGGCGGACGTAACACCGGGGAGCTGTTTTTT
>TRBV6-6|-|-|TRBJ1-5
CATRGGTGLWNQPQHF
TGTGCCACCAGAGGGGGAACAGGCCTATGGAATCAGCCCCAGCATTTT
>TRBV2|-|-|TRBJ2-3
CASRGGPLSF
TGTGCCAGCAGGGGGGGCCCCTTGTCTTTT
>TRBV19|-|TRBD1|TRBJ2-2
CASSTSGQFLTGELFF
TGTGCCAGTAGTACGTCGGGACAGTTCTTAACCGGGGAGCTGTTTTTT
>TRBV2|-|-|TRBJ1-5
CASSAGAWSNQPQHF
TGTGCCAGCAGTGCGGGGGCATGGAGCAATCAGCCCCAGCATTTT
>TRBV11-2|-|-|TRBJ1-2
CASSFGQAEGYTF
TGTGCCAGCAGCTTCGGGCAGGCGGAAGGCTACACCTTC